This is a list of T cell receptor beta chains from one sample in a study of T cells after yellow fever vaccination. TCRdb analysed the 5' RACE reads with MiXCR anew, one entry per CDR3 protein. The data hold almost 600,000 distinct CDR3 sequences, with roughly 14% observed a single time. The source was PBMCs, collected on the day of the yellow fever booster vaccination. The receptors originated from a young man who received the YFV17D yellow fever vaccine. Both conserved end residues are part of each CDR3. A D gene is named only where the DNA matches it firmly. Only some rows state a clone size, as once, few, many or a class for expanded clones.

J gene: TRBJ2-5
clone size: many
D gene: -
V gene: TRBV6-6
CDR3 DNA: TGTGCCAGCTCCAGGGATCGGGAGACCCAGTACTTC
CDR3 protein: CASSRDRETQYF

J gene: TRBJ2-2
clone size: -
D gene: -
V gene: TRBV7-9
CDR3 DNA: TGTGCCAGCAGCTCCAGGCGATACACCGGGGAGCTGTTTTTT
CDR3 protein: CASSSRRYTGELFF

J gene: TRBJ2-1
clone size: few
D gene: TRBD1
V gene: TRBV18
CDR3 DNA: TGTGCCAGCTCGGTACAGGGGGCGAATGAGCAGTTCTTC
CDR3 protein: CASSVQGANEQFF

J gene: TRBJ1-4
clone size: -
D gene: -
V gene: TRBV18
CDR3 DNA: TGTGCCAGCTCACCTACAGCCATGGCATATGAAAAACTGTTTTTT
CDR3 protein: CASSPTAMAYEKLFF

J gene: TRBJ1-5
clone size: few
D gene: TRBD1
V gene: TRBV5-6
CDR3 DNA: TGTGCCAGCAGCTTTCGACAGGGGTCTTATCAGCCCCAGCATTTT
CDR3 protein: CASSFRQGSYQPQHF

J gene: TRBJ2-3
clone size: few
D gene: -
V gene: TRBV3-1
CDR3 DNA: TGTGCCAGCAGCTCCTACCCTCCCGACTATACAGATACGCAGTATTTT
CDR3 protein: CASSSYPPDYTDTQYF

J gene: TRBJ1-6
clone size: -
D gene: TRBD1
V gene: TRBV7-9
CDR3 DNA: TGTGCCAGCAGCCCCTTCCAGGGGGTTTCACCCCTCCACTTT
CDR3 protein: CASSPFQGVSPLHF

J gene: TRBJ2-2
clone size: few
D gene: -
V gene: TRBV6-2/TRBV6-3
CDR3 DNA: TGTGCCAGCAGTTACTTCTTCCGGACAGACGGGCTGTTTTTT
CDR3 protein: CASSYFFRTDGLFF

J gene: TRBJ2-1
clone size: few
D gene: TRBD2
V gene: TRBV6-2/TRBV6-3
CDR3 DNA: TGTGCCAGCGCGGGAGGACCATACAATGAGCAGTTCTTC
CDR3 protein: CASAGGPYNEQFF

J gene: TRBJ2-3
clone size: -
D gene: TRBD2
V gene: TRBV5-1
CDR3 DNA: TGCGCCAGCCAACCGCGGAGCGGGAGTGCAGATACGCAGTATTTT
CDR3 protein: CASQPRSGSADTQYF

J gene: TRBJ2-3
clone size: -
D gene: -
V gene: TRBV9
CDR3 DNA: TGTGCCAGCAGCGTAGGAAGGGGCGGGGGCACAGATACGCAGTATTTT
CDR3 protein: CASSVGRGGGTDTQYF

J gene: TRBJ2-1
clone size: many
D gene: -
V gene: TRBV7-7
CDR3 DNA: TGTGCTAGCAGCTTAGCGGCGGGGCAAAGCTCCTACAATGAGCAGTTCTTC
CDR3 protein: CASSLAAGQSSYNEQFF

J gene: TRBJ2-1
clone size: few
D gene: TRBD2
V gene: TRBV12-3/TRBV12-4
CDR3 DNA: TGTGCCAGCGTCTCGGCGCGGGAGTACAATGAGCAGTTCTTC
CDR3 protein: CASVSAREYNEQFF

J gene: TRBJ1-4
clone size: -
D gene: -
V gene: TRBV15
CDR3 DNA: TGTGCCACCAGTGAAGGCTCTGGTGAAAAACTGTTTTTT
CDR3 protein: CATSEGSGEKLFF

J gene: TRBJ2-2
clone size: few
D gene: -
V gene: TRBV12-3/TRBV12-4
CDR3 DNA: TGTGCCAGCAGTAAAGATACCGGGGAGCTGTTTTTT
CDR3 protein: CASSKDTGELFF

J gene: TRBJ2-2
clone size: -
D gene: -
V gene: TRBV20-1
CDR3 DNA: TGCAGTGCTAGGGACGACTGGCATAACACCGGGGAGCTGTTTTTT
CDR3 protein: CSARDDWHNTGELFF

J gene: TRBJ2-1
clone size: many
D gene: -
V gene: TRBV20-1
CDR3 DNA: TGCAGTGCCCATGGCCTCACAGGGCGGCGGGGTGATGAGCAGTTCTTC
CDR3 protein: CSAHGLTGRRGDEQFF

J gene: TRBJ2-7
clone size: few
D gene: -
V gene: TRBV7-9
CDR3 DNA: TGTGCCAGCAGCTCAGTGACAGGTCCCCACTCCTACGAGCAGTACTTC
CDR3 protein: CASSSVTGPHSYEQYF

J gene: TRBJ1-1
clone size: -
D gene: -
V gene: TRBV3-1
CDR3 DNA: TGTGCCAGCAGCCAAGGGTTCCCCAAGGAAGCTTTCTTT
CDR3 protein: CASSQGFPKEAFF

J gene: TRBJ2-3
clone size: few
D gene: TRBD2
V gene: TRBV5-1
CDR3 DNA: TGCGCCAGCAGCTTGGCAAGCGGGAGTGGCTCAGATACGCAGTATTTT
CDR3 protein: CASSLASGSGSDTQYF

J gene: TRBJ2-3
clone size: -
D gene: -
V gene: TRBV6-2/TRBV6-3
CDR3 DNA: TGTGCCAGCAGCCCGGCCAGGGCGGACCCGAGGTTGCATACGCAGTGTTTT
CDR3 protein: CASSPARADPRLHTQCF

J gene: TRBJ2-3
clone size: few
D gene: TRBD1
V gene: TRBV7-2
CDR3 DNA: TGTGCCAGCAGCTCCAGGACAGGGGCAGATACGCAGTATTTT
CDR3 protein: CASSSRTGADTQYF

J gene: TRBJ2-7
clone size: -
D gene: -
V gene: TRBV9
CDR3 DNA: TGTGCCAGCAGCGTAGCCGCAACAGGGACAAGTTACGAGCAGTACTTC
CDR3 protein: CASSVAATGTSYEQYF

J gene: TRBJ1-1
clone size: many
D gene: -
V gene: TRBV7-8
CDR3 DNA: TGTGCCAGCAGCTTAACTGCAGGATTTGGGAACACTGAAGCTTTCTTT
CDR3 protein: CASSLTAGFGNTEAFF

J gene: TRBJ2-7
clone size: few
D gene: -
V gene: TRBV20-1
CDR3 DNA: TGCAGTGCTAGAGATTTCCAGAACCCTTACGAGCAGTACTTC
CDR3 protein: CSARDFQNPYEQYF

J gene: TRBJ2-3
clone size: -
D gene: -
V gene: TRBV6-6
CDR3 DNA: TGTGCCAGCAGTTATGACCCGGGGGATACGCAGTATTTT
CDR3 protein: CASSYDPGDTQYF

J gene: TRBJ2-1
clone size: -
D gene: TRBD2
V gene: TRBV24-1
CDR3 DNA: TGTGCCACCAGTGTGGCTAGCGGGAGGGCCAACTCCTACAATGAGCAGTTCTTC
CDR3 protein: CATSVASGRANSYNEQFF

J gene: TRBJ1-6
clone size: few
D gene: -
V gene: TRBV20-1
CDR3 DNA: TGCAGTGCTAGAGTAGGCCGCGACAGCTCCTATAATTCACCCCTCCACTTT
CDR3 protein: CSARVGRDSSYNSPLHF

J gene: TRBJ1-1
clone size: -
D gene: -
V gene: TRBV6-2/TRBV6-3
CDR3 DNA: TGTGCCAGCACGGCGGGCACTGAAGCTTTCTTT
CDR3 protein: CASTAGTEAFF

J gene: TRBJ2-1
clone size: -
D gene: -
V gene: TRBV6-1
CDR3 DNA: TGTGCCAGCAGTAAAACAGAACCCTCCTACAATGAGCAGTTCTTC
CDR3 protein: CASSKTEPSYNEQFF

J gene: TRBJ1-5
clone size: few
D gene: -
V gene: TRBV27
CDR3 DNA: TGTGCCAGCAGTTTTAGGGGGGGCTATAGCAATCAGCCCCAGCATTTT
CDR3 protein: CASSFRGGYSNQPQHF

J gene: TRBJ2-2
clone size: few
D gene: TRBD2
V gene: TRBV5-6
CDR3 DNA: TGTGCCAGCAGCCCCCTTAGCGGGAGCCTCGCCGGGGAGCTGTTTTTT
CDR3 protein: CASSPLSGSLAGELFF

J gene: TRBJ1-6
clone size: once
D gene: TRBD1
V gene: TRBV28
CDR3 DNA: TGTGCCAGCAGTCTAATCTTCGACAGGGGGCCCTCCTATAATTCACCCCTCCACTTT
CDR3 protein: CASSLIFDRGPSYNSPLHF

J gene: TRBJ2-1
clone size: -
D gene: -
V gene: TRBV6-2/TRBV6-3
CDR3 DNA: TGTGCCAGCAGTTATGCGACCACAGGGAGAAACAATGAGCAGTTCTTC
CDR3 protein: CASSYATTGRNNEQFF

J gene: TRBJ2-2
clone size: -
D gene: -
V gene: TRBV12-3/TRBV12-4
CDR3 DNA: TGTGCCACCTCGACAGGTAGCACCGGGGAGCTGTTTTTT
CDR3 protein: CATSTGSTGELFF

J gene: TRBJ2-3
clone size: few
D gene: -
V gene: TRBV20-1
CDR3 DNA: TGCAGTGCTCCTCAGGGGGGAACAGATACGCAGTATTTT
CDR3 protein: CSAPQGGTDTQYF

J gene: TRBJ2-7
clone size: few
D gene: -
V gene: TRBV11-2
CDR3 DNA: TGTGCCAGCAGCCCGGTGACCGGGGGGCCCTACGAGCAGTACTTC
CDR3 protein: CASSPVTGGPYEQYF